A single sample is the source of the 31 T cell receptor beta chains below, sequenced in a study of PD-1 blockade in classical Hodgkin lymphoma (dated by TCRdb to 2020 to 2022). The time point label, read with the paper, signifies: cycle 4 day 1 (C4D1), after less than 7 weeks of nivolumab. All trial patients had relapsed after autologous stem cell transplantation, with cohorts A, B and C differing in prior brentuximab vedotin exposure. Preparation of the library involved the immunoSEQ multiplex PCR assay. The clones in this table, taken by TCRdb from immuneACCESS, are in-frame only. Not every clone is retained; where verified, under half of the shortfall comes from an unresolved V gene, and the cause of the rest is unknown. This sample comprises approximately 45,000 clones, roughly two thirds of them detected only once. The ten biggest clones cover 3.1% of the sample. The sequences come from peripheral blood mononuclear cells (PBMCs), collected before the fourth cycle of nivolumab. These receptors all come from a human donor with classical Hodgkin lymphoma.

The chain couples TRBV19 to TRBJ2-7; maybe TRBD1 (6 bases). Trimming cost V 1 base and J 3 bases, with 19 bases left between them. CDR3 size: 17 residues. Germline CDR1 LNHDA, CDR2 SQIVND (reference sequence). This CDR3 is CASSIAAGTISGYEQYF. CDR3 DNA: TGTGCCAGTAGTATAGCCGCCGGGACAATATCAGGCTACGAGCAGTACTTC. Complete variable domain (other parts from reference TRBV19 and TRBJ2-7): DGGITQSPKYLFRKEGQNVTLSCEQNLNHDAMYWYRQDPGQGLRLIYYSQIVNDFQKGDIAEGYSVSREKKESFPLTVTSAQKNPTAFYLCASSIAAGTISGYEQYFGPGTRLTVT.

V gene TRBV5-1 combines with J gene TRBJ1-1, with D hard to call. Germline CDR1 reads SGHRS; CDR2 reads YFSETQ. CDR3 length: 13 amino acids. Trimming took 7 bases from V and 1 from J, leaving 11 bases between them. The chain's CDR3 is CASVEGANTEAFF. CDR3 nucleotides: TGCGCCAGCGTGGAGGGAGCGAACACTGAAGCTTTCTTT.

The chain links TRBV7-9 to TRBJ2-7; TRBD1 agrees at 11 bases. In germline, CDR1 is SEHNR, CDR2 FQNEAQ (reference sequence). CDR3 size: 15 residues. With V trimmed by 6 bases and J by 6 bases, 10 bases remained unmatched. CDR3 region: CASRPDGQGAVEQYF. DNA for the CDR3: TGTGCCAGCAGGCCGGACGGACAGGGGGCGGTCGAGCAGTACTTC.

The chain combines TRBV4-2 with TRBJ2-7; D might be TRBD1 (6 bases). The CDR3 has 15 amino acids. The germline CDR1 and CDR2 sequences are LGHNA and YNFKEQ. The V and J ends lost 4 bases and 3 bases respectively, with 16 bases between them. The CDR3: CASSPPGTHLYEQYF. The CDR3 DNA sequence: TGTGCCAGCAGCCCACCCGGGACACACCTCTACGAGCAGTACTTC.

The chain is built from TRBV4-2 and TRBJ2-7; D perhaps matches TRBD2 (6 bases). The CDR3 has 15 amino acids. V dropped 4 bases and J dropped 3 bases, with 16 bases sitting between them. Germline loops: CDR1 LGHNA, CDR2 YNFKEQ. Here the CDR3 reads CASSPASGSNYEQYF. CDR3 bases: TGTGCCAGCAGCCCGGCGAGCGGGTCCAACTACGAGCAGTACTTC.

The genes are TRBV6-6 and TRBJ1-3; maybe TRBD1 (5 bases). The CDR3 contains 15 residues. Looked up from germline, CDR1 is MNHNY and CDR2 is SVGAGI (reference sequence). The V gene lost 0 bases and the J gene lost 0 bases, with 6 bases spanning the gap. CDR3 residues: CASSYSDTSGNTIYF. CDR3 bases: TGTGCCAGCAGTTACTCGGACACCTCTGGAAACACCATATATTTT.

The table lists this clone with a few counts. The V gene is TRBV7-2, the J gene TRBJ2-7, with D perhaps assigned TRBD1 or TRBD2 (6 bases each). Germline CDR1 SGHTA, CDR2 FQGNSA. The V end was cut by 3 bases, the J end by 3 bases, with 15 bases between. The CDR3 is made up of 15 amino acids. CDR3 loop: CASSFPAGGIYEQYF. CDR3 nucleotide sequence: TGTGCCAGCAGCTTTCCCGCCGGGGGCATCTACGAGCAGTACTTC. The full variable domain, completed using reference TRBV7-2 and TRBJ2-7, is GAGVSQSPSNKVTEKGKDVELRCDPISGHTALYWYRQSLGQGLEFLIYFQGNSAPDKSGLPSDRFSAERTGGSVSTLTIQRTQQEDSAVYLCASSFPAGGIYEQYFGPGTRLTVT.

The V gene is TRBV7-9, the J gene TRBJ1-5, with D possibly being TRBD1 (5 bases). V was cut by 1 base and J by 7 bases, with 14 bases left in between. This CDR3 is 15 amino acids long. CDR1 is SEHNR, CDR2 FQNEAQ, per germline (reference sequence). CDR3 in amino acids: CASSLEAGPWQPQHF. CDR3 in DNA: TGTGCCAGCAGCTTAGAGGCAGGGCCCTGGCAGCCCCAGCATTTT.

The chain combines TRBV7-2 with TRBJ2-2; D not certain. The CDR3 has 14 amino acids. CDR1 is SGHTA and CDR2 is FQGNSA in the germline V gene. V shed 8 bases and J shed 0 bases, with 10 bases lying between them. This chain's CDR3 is CASDKYANTGELFF. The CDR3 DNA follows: TGTGCCAGCGATAAGTACGCGAACACCGGGGAGCTGTTTTTT. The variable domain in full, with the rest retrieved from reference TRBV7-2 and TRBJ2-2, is GAGVSQSPSNKVTEKGKDVELRCDPISGHTALYWYRQSLGQGLEFLIYFQGNSAPDKSGLPSDRFSAERTGGSVSTLTIQRTQQEDSAVYLCASDKYANTGELFFGEGSRLTVL.

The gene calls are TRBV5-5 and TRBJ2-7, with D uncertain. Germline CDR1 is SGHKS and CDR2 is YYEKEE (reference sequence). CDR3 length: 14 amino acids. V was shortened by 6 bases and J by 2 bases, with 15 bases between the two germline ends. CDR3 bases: TGTGCCAGCACCCGGGCCCCCATACCCTACGAGCAGTACTTC. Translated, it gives CASTRAPIPYEQYF. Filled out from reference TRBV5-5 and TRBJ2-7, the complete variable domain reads DAGVTQSPTHLIKTRGQQVTLRCSPISGHKSVSWYQQVLGQGPQFIFQYYEKEERGRGNFPDRFSARQFPNYSSELNVNALLLGDSALYLCASTRAPIPYEQYFGPGTRLTVT.

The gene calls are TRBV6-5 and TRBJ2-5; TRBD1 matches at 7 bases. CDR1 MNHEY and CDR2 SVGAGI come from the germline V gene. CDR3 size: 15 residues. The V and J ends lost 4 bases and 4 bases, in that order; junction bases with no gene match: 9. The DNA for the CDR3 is TGTGCCAGCAGTTCCCGACAGGGTATGGGAGAGACCCAGTACTTC. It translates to CASSSRQGMGETQYF.

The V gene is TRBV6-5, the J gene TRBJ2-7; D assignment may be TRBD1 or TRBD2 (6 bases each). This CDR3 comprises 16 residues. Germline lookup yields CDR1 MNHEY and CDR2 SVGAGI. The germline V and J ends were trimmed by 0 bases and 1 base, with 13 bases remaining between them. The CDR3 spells CASSYSKGGKSYEQYF. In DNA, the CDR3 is TGTGCCAGCAGTTACTCGAAAGGGGGGAAGTCCTACGAGCAGTACTTC.

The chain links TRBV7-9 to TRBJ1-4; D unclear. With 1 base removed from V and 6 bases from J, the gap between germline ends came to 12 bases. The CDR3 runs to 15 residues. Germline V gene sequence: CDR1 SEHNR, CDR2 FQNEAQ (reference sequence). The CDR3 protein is CASSLGLTPDEKLFF. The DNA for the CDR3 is TGTGCCAGCAGCTTAGGCTTAACCCCAGATGAAAAACTGTTTTTT.

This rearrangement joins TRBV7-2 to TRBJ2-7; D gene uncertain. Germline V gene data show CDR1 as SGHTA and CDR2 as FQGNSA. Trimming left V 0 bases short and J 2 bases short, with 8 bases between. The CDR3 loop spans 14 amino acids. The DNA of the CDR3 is TGTGCCAGCAGCTTAGCCGGATTAACCTACGAGCAGTACTTC. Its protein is CASSLAGLTYEQYF.

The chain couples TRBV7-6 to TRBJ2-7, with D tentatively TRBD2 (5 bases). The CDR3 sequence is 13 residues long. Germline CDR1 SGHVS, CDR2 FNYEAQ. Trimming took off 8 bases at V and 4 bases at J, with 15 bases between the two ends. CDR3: CASAWGEVYEQYF. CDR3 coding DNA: TGTGCCAGCGCTTGGGGAGAAGTTTACGAGCAGTACTTC.

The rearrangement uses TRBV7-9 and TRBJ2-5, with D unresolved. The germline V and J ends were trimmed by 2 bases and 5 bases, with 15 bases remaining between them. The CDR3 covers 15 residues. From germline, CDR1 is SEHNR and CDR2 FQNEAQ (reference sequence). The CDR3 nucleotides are TGTGCCAGCAGCTTATCAGGTCTCCGGATGGAGACCCAGTACTTC. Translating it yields CASSLSGLRMETQYF.

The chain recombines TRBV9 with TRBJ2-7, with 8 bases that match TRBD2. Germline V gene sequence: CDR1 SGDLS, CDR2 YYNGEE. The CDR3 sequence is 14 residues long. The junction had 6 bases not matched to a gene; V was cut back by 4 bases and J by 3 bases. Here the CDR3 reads CASSPRGGVYEQYF. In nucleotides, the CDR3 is TGTGCCAGCAGCCCCCGGGGGGGCGTCTACGAGCAGTACTTC.

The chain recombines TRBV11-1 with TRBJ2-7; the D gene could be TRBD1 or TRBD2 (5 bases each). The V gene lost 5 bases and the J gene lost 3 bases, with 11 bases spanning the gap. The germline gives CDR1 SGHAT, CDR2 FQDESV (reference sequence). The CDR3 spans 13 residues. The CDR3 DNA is TGTGCCAGCAGCCGGGACGCCCTCTACGAGCAGTACTTC. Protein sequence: CASSRDALYEQYF.

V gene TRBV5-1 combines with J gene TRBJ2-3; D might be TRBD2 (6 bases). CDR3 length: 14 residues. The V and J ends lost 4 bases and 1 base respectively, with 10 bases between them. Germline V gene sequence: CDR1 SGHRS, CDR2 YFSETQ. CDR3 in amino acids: CASSPGLRTDTQYF. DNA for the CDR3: TGCGCCAGCAGCCCGGGACTCCGCACAGATACGCAGTATTTT.

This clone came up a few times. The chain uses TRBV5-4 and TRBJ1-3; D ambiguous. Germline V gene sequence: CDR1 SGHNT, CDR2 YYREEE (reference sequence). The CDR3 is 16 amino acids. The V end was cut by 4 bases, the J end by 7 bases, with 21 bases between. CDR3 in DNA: TGTGCCAGCAGCCGATATAGCCCGGGCCGTCCGAACACCATATATTTT. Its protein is CASSRYSPGRPNTIYF.

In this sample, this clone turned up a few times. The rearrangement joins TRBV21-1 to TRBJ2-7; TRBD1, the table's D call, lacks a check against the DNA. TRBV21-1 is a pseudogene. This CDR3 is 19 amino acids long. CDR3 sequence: CASSPAPGHPVETSYEQYF. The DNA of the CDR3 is TGTGCCAGCAGCCCGGCCCCGGGACACCCGGTAGAAACTTCCTACGAGCAGTACTTC.

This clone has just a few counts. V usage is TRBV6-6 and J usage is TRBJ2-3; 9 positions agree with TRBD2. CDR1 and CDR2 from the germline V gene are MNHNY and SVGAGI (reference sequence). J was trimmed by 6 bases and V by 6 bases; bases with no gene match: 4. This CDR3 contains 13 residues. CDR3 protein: CASRAGGVDTQYF. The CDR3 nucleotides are TGTGCCAGCAGGGCGGGAGGGGTGGATACGCAGTATTTT.

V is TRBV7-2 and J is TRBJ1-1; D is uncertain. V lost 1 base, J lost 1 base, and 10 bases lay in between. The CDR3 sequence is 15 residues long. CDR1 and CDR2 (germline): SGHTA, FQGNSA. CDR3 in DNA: TGTGCCAGCAGCTTAGACGGACGGACGAACACTGAAGCTTTCTTT. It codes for CASSLDGRTNTEAFF. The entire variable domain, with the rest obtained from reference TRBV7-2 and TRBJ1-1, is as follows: GAGVSQSPSNKVTEKGKDVELRCDPISGHTALYWYRQSLGQGLEFLIYFQGNSAPDKSGLPSDRFSAERTGGSVSTLTIQRTQQEDSAVYLCASSLDGRTNTEAFFGQGTRLTVV.

The CDR3 loop reads CASSLEFTEKLFF. For the CDR3, the DNA is TGTGCCAGCAGCTTAGAGTTCACTGAAAAACTGTTTTTT. The chain uses TRBV7-6 and TRBJ1-4, with unresolved D. Germline CDR1 reads SGHVS; CDR2 reads FNYEAQ. CDR3 length: 13 amino acids. Trimming cost V 1 base and J 7 bases, with 7 bases left between them. Full variable domain (rest looked up from reference TRBV7-6 and TRBJ1-4): GAGVSQSPRYKVTKRGQDVALRCDPISGHVSLYWYRQALGQGPEFLTYFNYEAQQDKSGLPNDRFSAERPEGSISTLTIQRTEQRDSAMYRCASSLEFTEKLFFGSGTQLSVL.

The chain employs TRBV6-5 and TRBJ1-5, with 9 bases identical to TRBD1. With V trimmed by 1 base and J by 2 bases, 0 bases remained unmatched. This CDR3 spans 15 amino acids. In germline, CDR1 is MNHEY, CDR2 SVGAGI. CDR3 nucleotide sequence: TGTGCCAGCAGTTACTGGACAGGGGGCAATCAGCCCCAGCATTTT. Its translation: CASSYWTGGNQPQHF.

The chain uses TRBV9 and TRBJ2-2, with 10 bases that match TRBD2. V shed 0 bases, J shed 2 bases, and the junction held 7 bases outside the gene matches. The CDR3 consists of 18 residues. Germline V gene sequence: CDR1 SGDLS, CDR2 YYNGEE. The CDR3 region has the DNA TGTGCCAGCAGCGTAGAAATAGCGGGGGGTCCAAACACCGGGGAGCTGTTTTTT. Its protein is CASSVEIAGGPNTGELFF.

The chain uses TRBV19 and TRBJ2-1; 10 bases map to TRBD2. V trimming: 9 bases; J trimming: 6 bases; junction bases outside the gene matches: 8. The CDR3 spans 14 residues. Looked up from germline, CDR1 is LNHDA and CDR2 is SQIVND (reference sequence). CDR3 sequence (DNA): TGTGCCAGCCGCGGGCTAGCGGGAGTCAATGAGCAGTTCTTC. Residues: CASRGLAGVNEQFF.

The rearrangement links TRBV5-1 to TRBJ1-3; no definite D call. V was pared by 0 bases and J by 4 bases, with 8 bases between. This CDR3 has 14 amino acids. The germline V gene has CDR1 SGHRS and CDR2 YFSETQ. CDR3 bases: TGCGCCAGCAGCTTGGACGGGTTGGGAAACACCATATATTTT. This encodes CASSLDGLGNTIYF.

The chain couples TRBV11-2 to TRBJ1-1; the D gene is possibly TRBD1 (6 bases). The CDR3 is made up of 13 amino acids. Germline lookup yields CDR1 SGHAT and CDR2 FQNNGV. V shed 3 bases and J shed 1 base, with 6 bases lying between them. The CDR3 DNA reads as TGTGCCAGCAGCTTCAGGGGGAACACTGAAGCTTTCTTT. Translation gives CASSFRGNTEAFF.

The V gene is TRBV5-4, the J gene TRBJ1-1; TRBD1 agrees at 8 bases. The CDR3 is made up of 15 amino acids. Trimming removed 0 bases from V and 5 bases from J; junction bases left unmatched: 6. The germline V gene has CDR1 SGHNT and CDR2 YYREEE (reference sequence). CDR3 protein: CASSLGGTGRTEAFF. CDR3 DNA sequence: TGTGCCAGCAGCTTGGGGGGGACAGGAAGAACTGAAGCTTTCTTT.

CDR3: CASSLEGGYGYTF. The CDR3, as DNA: TGTGCCAGCAGCTTAGAGGGGGGCTATGGCTACACCTTC. The chain has TRBV7-9 and TRBJ1-2; D may be TRBD1 (6 bases). V lost 1 base and J 4 bases, leaving 7 bases between the germline ends. This CDR3 spans 13 amino acids. Germline CDR1 SEHNR, CDR2 FQNEAQ (reference sequence).